Listed below are T cell receptor beta chains from one sample, sequenced in a study of cytomegalovirus exposure and HLA in healthy donors. Clones were sequenced by immunoSEQ multiplex PCR, and TCRdb holds only the in-frame ones, with some missing. The table has tens of thousands of clones, roughly 73% seen once. Sequencing was performed on PBMCs. These receptors came from a male donor in good health and CMV-seropositive. The CDR3 runs from the conserved cysteine through the conserved F or W. A D gene is named only where the DNA matches it firmly. Only some rows state a clone size, as once, few, many or a class for expanded clones.

TRBJ1-5 | TRBV19 | NA | TRBD1 | CASKAWGQGGNQPQHF | TGTGCCAGTAAAGCCTGGGGACAGGGTGGCAATCAGCCCCAGCATTTT
TRBJ2-1 | TRBV30 | few | TRBD2 | CAWSPLAGRNEQFF | TGTGCCTGGAGCCCTCTAGCGGGCCGCAATGAGCAGTTCTTC
TRBJ1-2 | TRBV28 | once | NA | CASSPARGEDGYTF | TGTGCCAGCAGCCCTGCCAGGGGAGAGGATGGCTACACCTTC
TRBJ2-1 | TRBV29-1 | NA | NA | CSVALRTANNEQFF | TGCAGCGTTGCGCTCCGGACAGCCAACAATGAGCAGTTCTTC
TRBJ1-5 | TRBV19 | NA | NA | CASSYRVDQPQHF | TGTGCCAGTAGTTACAGGGTAGATCAGCCCCAGCATTTT
TRBJ1-5 | TRBV5-6 | NA | TRBD1 | CASSFRGQTNQPQHF | TGTGCCAGCAGCTTCCGGGGACAGACTAATCAGCCCCAGCATTTT
TRBJ2-3 | TRBV2 | NA | NA | CASVAGSSTDTQYF | TGTGCCAGCGTGGCGGGGTCTAGCACAGATACGCAGTATTTT
TRBJ2-7 | TRBV5-5 | NA | TRBD1 | CASSSPDRVVYEQYF | TGTGCCAGCAGCTCTCCGGACAGGGTCGTCTACGAGCAGTACTTC
TRBJ2-3 | TRBV6-5 | NA | TRBD2 | CASSYSLAGVTDTQYF | TGTGCCAGCAGTTACTCGTTGGCGGGGGTCACAGATACGCAGTATTTT
TRBJ2-6 | TRBV18 | NA | NA | CASSPKSFGSGANVLTF | TGTGCCAGCTCACCAAAGTCCTTTGGGAGTGGGGCCAACGTCCTGACTTTC
TRBJ2-2 | TRBV27 | once | NA | CATQEDTGELFF | TGTGCCACCCAGGAGGACACCGGGGAGCTGTTTTTT
TRBJ2-7 | TRBV6-1 | few | NA | CASSPDRLRDEQYF | TGTGCCAGCAGTCCCGACAGGTTACGCGACGAGCAGTACTTC
TRBJ2-1 | TRBV9 | NA | TRBD2 | CASSVAPLPGGSYNEQFF | TGTGCCAGCAGCGTAGCTCCCCTTCCGGGGGGTTCCTACAATGAGCAGTTCTTC
TRBJ2-3 | TRBV11-2 | NA | TRBD2 | CASSWGRASGRLTDTQYF | TGTGCCAGCAGCTGGGGGAGGGCTAGCGGGAGGCTCACAGATACGCAGTATTTT
TRBJ2-3 | TRBV28 | NA | NA | CASEQGGTDTQYF | TGTGCCAGCGAGCAGGGTGGCACAGATACGCAGTATTTT
TRBJ2-3 | TRBV6-4 | NA | NA | CASRPRGTSDTQYF | TGTGCCAGCAGGCCAAGGGGAACTTCAGATACGCAGTATTTT
TRBJ1-5 | TRBV19 | NA | NA | CASEQSSNQPQHF | TGTGCCAGTGAACAGAGTAGCAATCAGCCCCAGCATTTT
TRBJ2-7 | TRBV7-6 | NA | NA | CASSLGAGAMEQYF | TGTGCCAGCAGCTTAGGTGCGGGGGCGATGGAGCAGTACTTC